Below are 21 T cell receptor beta chains sequenced from a single sample in a study of T-cell memory formation after mild COVID-19. Each CDR3 protein gets one entry after TCRdb re-called the 5' RACE reads with MiXCR. The table lists tens of thousands of distinct CDR3 sequences, approximately 16% of them singletons. Source material: PBMCs or a T cell subset sorted from them (not recorded which). The receptors here all came from a young man who had mild COVID-19 (a few samples of this study predate the infection). Cell type and time point are not known.

This clonotype was counted a few times. V usage is TRBV6-5 and J usage is TRBJ2-1, with TRBD1 matching over 10 bases. The CDR3 runs to 18 residues. With V trimmed by 0 bases and J by 10 bases, 15 bases remained unmatched. The germline V gene encodes CDR1 MNHEY and CDR2 SVGAGI. CDR3 nucleotides: TGTGCCAGCAGTTACTCGCAACTAGTCCCGGGACAGGGGAACGAGCAGTTCTTC. Protein product: CASSYSQLVPGQGNEQFF.

The CDR3 protein is CASSMTGGDTGELFF. Written as DNA, the CDR3 is TGTGCCAGCAGCATGACAGGGGGCGACACCGGGGAGCTGTTTTTT. The chain links TRBV5-6 to TRBJ2-2; TRBD1 matches at 10 bases. Germline values: CDR1 SGHDT, CDR2 YYEEEE. The CDR3 length is 15 residues. The V gene end was trimmed by 4 bases and the J gene end by 3 bases; junction bases not matched to a gene: 3.

This clonotype showed up just a few times. V gene TRBV4-1 combines with J gene TRBJ2-1; 9 bases are a match to TRBD2. CDR3 size: 16 residues. The V gene end was trimmed by 1 base and the J gene end by 4 bases; junction bases not matched to a gene: 5. Looked up from germline, CDR1 is MGHRA and CDR2 is YSYEKL. The CDR3 nucleotides read TGCGCCAGCAGCCAAGCTAGCGGGGAGAATTACAATGAGCAGTTCTTC. This encodes CASSQASGENYNEQFF.

Here the CDR3 DNA reads TGTGCCAGCAGAACGGCCAGGACGGGGGAAAAACTGTTTTTT. Translating it yields CASRTARTGEKLFF. The chain recombines TRBV6-6 with TRBJ1-4; D unresolved. The germline CDR1 and CDR2 sequences are MNHNY and SVGAGI (reference sequence). V gave up 6 bases and J gave up 8 bases, with 16 bases separating them. CDR3 length: 14 amino acids.

This rearrangement joins TRBV10-3 to TRBJ2-2; possibly TRBD2 for D (6 bases). The CDR3 extends over 18 amino acids. The germline CDR1 and CDR2 sequences are ENHRY and SYGVKD. Trimming took 0 bases from V and 5 from J, leaving 19 bases between them. The CDR3 DNA is TGTGCCATCAGTGAGTCGGGCCGGGAGACTTTGAGTACCGGGGAGCTGTTTTTT. Protein: CAISESGRETLSTGELFF.

J is TRBJ1-6 and V is TRBV27, with a possible D match to TRBD1 (5 bases). The CDR3 has 17 residues. The V and J ends lost 4 bases and 8 bases respectively, with 21 bases between them. Germline CDR1 reads MNHEY; CDR2 reads SMNVEV (reference sequence). This chain's CDR3 is CASSWFFGGDVHSPLHF. For the CDR3, the DNA is TGTGCCAGCAGTTGGTTCTTCGGGGGAGACGTCCATTCACCCCTCCACTTT.

This clonotype was seen a few times. This chain links TRBV7-9 with TRBJ2-5; D gene unclear. V was clipped by 6 bases and J by 5 bases, with 22 bases between them. The CDR3 is made up of 16 amino acids. The germline V gene encodes CDR1 SEHNR and CDR2 FQNEAQ (reference sequence). In DNA form, the CDR3 reads TGTGCCAGCAGTCCGCCCGTCGTGAGTAATCTGGAGACCCAGTACTTC. It yields the protein CASSPPVVSNLETQYF.

A few counts support this clonotype. CDR3 sequence reads: CSVEAAGLEQYF. CDR3 nucleotide sequence: TGCAGCGTTGAGGCCGCGGGTCTCGAGCAGTACTTC. The V and J genes are TRBV29-1 and TRBJ2-7; weak D call: TRBD2 (5 bases). This CDR3 is 12 amino acids long. Trimming pared 3 bases from V and 6 bases from J, leaving 12 bases between. Per the germline V gene, CDR1 is SQVTM and CDR2 is ANQGSEA.

This clonotype appeared many times. The V gene is TRBV7-6, the J gene TRBJ2-7; a weak D match, TRBD2 (6 bases). The CDR3 covers 16 residues. Germline V lookup: CDR1 SGHVS, CDR2 FNYEAQ. The V gene lost 5 bases and the J gene lost 0 bases, with 17 bases spanning the gap. The CDR3 DNA sequence: TGTGCCAGCAGCCCGGGGGTTAGTACGGGCTCCTACGAGCAGTACTTC. Translation: CASSPGVSTGSYEQYF.

This sequence joins TRBV3-1 and TRBJ2-2; D uncertain. Trimming cost V 6 bases and J 0 bases, with 8 bases left between them. The CDR3 runs 14 residues. Germline lookup yields CDR1 LGHDT and CDR2 YNNKEL (reference sequence). This CDR3 is CASSWVTNTGELFF. As DNA, the CDR3 is TGTGCCAGCAGTTGGGTGACGAACACCGGGGAGCTGTTTTTT.

The rearrangement joins TRBV12-3 or TRBV12-4 to TRBJ2-5; tentative D call: TRBD1 (5 bases). Trimming pared 3 bases from V and 5 bases from J, leaving 10 bases between. The CDR3 sequence is 13 residues long. CDR3: CASSFAGSETQYF. The CDR3 coding sequence is TGTGCCAGCAGTTTTGCAGGGTCCGAGACCCAGTACTTC.

This clonotype came up a few times. V usage is TRBV11-2 and J usage is TRBJ2-1; 13 nucleotides match TRBD2. The CDR3 has 15 amino acids. The trim removed 5 bases at V and 4 bases at J, leaving 2 bases unmatched. Germline CDR1 and CDR2: SGHAT and FQNNGV. The CDR3 bases are TGTGCCAGCAGCGTGACTAGCGGGGGGTACAATGAGCAGTTCTTC. The encoded protein is CASSVTSGGYNEQFF.

The V call is TRBV15, the J call TRBJ2-1; TRBD1 matches 10 bases. CDR1 LNHNV and CDR2 YYDKDF come from the germline V gene (reference sequence). The CDR3 covers 15 residues. V was pared by 5 bases and J by 6 bases, with 7 bases of the junction left unmatched. In DNA form, the CDR3 reads TGTGCCACCAGCGCCGGGACAGGGGACATCAATGAGCAGTTCTTC. The encoded protein is CATSAGTGDINEQFF.

This rearrangement joins TRBV28 to TRBJ2-7, with TRBD1 matching over 7 bases. Germline assignment: CDR1 MDHEN and CDR2 SYDVKM. V dropped 3 bases and J dropped 0; count of bases not matched to a gene: 5. The CDR3 has 15 residues. The CDR3 protein is CASSLTGTSSYEQYV. The CDR3 DNA sequence: TGTGCCAGCAGTTTGACAGGGACGAGCTCCTACGAGCAGTACGTC.

The chain joins TRBV5-1 to TRBJ1-1; D perhaps matches TRBD1 (5 bases). V dropped 1 base and J dropped 0 bases, with 7 bases sitting between them. The V gene's germline CDR1 is SGHRS and CDR2 YFSETQ. This CDR3 contains 14 residues. The CDR3 loop reads CASSLWGVNTEAFF. In nucleotides, the CDR3 is TGCGCCAGCAGCTTGTGGGGGGTGAACACTGAAGCTTTCTTT.

The chain recombines TRBV25-1 with TRBJ2-5, with D possibly matching TRBD1 (6 bases). Trimming shortened V by 2 bases and J by 9 bases, and 16 bases separated the two germline ends. The CDR3 consists of 14 residues. The germline V gene has CDR1 MGHDK and CDR2 SYGVNS. The CDR3 sequence: CASSEGSGAQAQYF. The CDR3 bases are TGTGCCAGCAGTGAAGGGTCAGGGGCTCAGGCCCAGTACTTC.

This clonotype was seen a handful of times. CDR3 nucleotides: TGTGCCAGCAGTTGGGGTTACAATCAGCCCCAGCATTTT. This sequence encodes CASSWGYNQPQHF. The chain combines TRBV27 with TRBJ1-5; D is uncertain. CDR1 and CDR2 from the germline V gene are MNHEY and SMNVEV (reference sequence). There are 13 residues in the CDR3. V was cut by 4 bases and J by 3 bases, with 7 bases left in between.

This clonotype has more than one count but fewer than ten. The chain links TRBV11-2 to TRBJ2-3; no firm D call. The germline V and J ends were trimmed by 5 bases and 0 bases, with 12 bases remaining between them. CDR3 length equals 15 residues. Germline loops: CDR1 SGHAT, CDR2 FQNNGV. Here the CDR3 DNA reads TGTGCCAGCAGCCTAATGCCGGGTAGCACAGATACGCAGTATTTT. Its protein product is CASSLMPGSTDTQYF.

This clonotype has at least ten counts. The V gene is TRBV12-3 or TRBV12-4, the J gene TRBJ2-7; a weak D match, TRBD1 (6 bases). The CDR3 runs 13 residues. Trimming stripped 7 bases from V and 1 base from J, with 11 bases between. DNA for the CDR3: TGTGCCAGCATAACGACAGGTTCCTACGAGCAGTACGTC. Its protein product is CASITTGSYEQYV.

The V call is TRBV6-2 or TRBV6-3, the J call TRBJ2-1; 10 bases align to TRBD2. Germline-derived CDR1 and CDR2 are MNHEY and SVGEGT. J lost 8 bases, V lost 0 bases, and 7 bases had no gene match. The CDR3 is 16 amino acids. The CDR3 DNA sequence: TGTGCCAGCAGTTACTCTACTAGCGGGGCTCGGGATGAGCAGTTCTTC. Its protein product is CASSYSTSGARDEQFF.

The rearrangement uses TRBV2 and TRBJ2-7; 7 bases match TRBD1. The junction had 8 bases not matched to a gene; V was cut back by 3 bases and J by 3 bases. This CDR3 is 15 amino acids long. CDR1 is SNHLY and CDR2 is FYNNEI in the germline V gene. Here the CDR3 reads CASSDPLDRNYEQYV. In DNA form, the CDR3 reads TGTGCCAGCAGTGACCCCCTGGACAGGAACTACGAGCAGTACGTC.